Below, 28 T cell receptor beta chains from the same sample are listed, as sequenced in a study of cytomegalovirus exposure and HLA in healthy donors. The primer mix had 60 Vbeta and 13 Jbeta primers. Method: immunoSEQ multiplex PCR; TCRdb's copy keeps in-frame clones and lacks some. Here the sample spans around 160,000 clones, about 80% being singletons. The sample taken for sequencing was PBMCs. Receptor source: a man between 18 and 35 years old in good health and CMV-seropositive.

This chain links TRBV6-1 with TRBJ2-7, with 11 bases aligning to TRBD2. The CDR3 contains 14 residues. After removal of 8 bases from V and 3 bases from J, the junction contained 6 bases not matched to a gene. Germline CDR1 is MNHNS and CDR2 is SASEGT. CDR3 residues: CASAEGTSGYEQYF. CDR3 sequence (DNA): TGTGCCAGCGCCGAAGGGACTAGCGGCTACGAGCAGTACTTC.

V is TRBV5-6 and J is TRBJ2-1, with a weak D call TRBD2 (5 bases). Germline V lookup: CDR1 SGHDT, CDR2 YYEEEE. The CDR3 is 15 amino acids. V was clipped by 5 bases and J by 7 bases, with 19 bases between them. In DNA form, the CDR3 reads TGTGCCAGCAGTTCGGCGGGTCCTTTGGGAAATGAGCAGTTCTTC. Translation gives CASSSAGPLGNEQFF.

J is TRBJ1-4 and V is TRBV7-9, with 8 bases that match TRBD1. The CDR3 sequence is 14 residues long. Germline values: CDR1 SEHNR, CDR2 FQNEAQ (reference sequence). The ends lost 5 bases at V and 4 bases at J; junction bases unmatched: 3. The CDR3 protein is CASSQDRGNEKLFF. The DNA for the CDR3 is TGTGCCAGCAGCCAAGACAGGGGTAATGAAAAACTGTTTTTT.

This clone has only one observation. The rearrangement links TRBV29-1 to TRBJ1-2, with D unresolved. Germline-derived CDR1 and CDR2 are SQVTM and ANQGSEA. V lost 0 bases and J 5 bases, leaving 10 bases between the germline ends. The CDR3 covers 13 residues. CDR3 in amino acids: CSVEDHFKYGYTF. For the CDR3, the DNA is TGCAGCGTTGAAGATCACTTCAAGTATGGCTACACCTTC.

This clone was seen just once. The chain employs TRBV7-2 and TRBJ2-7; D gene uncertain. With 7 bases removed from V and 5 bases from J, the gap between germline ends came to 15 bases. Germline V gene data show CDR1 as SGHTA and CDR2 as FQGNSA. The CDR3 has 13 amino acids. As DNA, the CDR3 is TGTGCCAGCAATCATGTAGTTCAGGACGAGCAGTACTTC. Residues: CASNHVVQDEQYF.

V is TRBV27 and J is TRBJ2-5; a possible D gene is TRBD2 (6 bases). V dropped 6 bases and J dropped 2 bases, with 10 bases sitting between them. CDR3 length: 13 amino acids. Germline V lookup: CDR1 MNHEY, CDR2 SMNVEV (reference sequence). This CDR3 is CASRTGRQETQYF. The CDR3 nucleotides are TGTGCCAGCAGGACCGGGAGACAAGAGACCCAGTACTTC.

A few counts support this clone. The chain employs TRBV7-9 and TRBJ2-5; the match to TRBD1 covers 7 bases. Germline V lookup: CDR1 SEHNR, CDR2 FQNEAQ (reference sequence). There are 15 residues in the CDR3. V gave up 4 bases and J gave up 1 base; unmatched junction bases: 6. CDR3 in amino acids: CASSYGTEIQETQYF. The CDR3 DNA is TGTGCCAGCAGCTACGGGACAGAGATCCAAGAGACCCAGTACTTC.

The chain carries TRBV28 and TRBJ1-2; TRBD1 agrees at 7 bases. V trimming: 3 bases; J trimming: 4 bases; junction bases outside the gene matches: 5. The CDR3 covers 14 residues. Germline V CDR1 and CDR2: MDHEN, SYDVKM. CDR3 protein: CASSFTGESYGYTF. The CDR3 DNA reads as TGTGCCAGCAGTTTTACAGGGGAGAGCTATGGCTACACCTTC.

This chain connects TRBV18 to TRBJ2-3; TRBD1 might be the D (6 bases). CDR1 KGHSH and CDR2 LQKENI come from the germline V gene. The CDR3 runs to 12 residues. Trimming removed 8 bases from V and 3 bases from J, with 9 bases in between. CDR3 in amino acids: CASTTGTDTQYF. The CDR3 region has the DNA TGTGCCAGCACTACAGGGACAGATACGCAGTATTTT.

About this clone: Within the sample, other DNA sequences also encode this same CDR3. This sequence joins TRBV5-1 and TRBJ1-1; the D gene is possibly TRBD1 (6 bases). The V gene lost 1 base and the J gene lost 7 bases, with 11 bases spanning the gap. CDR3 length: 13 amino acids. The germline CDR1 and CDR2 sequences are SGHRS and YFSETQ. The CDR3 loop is CASSLRGASEAFF. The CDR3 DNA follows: TGCGCCAGCAGCTTGCGGGGGGCAAGTGAAGCTTTCTTT.

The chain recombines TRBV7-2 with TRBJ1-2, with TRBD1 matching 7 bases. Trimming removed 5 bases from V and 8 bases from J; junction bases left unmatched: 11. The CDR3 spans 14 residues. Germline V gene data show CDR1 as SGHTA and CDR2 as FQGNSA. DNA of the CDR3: TGTGCCAGCAGCCAACCTCCGGGACAGACGGGCTACACCTTC. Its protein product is CASSQPPGQTGYTF.

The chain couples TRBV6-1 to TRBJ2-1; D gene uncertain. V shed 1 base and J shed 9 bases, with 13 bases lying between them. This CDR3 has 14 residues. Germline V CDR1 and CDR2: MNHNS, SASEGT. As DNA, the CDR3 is TGTGCCAGCAGTGAAGGGTTAGAGGTCGGTGAGCAGTTCTTC. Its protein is CASSEGLEVGEQFF.

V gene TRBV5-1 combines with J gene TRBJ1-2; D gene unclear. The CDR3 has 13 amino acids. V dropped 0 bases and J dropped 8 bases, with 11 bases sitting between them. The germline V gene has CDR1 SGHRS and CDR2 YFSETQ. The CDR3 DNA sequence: TGCGCCAGCAGCTTGGGTCGGGATGGCGGCTACACCTTC. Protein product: CASSLGRDGGYTF.

The CDR3 DNA reads as TGTGCCAGTAGTAACCCAGGCCATACCCAAGAGACCCAGTACTTC. This gives the protein CASSNPGHTQETQYF. The chain recombines TRBV19 with TRBJ2-5; D is unresolved. The CDR3 is made up of 15 amino acids. The V gene lost 4 bases and the J gene lost 1 base, with 13 bases spanning the gap. The V gene's germline CDR1 is LNHDA and CDR2 SQIVND (reference sequence). The full variable domain, in which reference TRBV19 and TRBJ2-5 provide the parts outside the CDR3, is DGGITQSPKYLFRKEGQNVTLSCEQNLNHDAMYWYRQDPGQGLRLIYYSQIVNDFQKGDIAEGYSVSREKKESFPLTVTSAQKNPTAFYLCASSNPGHTQETQYFGPGTRLLVL.

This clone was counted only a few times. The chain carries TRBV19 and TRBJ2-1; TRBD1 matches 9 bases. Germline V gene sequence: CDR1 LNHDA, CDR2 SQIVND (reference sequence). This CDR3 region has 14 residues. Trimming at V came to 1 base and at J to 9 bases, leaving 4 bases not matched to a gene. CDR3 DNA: TGTGCCAGTAGTATAGTAGTACAGGGGGCTGAGCAGTTCTTC. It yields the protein CASSIVVQGAEQFF.

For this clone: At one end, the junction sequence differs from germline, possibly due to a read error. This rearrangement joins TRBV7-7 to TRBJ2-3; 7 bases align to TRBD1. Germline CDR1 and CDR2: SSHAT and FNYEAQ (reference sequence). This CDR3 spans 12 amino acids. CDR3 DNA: TGTGCTAGCAGCCCAGGGGGTGGTACGCAGTATTTT. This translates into CASSPGGGTQYF.

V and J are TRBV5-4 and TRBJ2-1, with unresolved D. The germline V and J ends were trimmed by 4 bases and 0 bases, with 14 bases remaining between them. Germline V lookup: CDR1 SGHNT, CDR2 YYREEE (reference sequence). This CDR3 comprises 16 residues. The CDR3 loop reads CASSQGGASSYNEQFF. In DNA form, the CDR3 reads TGTGCCAGCAGCCAAGGTGGTGCTAGCTCCTACAATGAGCAGTTCTTC. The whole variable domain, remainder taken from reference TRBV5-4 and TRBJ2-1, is ETGVTQSPTHLIKTRGQQVTLRCSSQSGHNTVSWYQQALGQGPQFIFQYYREEENGRGNFPPRFSGLQFPNYSSELNVNALELDDSALYLCASSQGGASSYNEQFFGPGTRLTVL.

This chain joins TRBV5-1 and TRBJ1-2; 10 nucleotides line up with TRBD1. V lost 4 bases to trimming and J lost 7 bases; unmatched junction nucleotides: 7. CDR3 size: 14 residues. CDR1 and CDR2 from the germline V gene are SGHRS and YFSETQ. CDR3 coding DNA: TGCGCCAGCAGCGACGGGACAGGGGCCTTTGGCTACACCTTC. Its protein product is CASSDGTGAFGYTF.

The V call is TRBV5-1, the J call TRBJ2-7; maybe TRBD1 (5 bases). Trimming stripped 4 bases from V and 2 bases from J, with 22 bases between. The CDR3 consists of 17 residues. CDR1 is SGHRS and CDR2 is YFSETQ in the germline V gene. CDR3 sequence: CASSPEHRLVFTYEQYF. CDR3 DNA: TGCGCCAGCAGCCCTGAGCACAGGTTGGTTTTTACCTACGAGCAGTACTTC.

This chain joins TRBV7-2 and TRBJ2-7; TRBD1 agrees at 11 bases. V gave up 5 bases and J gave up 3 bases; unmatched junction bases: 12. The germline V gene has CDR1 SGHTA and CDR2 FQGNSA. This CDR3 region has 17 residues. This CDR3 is CASSPNAGTGGFYEQYF. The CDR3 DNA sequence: TGTGCCAGCAGCCCTAACGCCGGGACAGGGGGTTTCTACGAGCAGTACTTC.

The CDR3 nucleotides are TGTGCCAGCTCTCCCGACAGGGCTGTGGATCAGCCCCAGCATTTT. Protein product: CASSPDRAVDQPQHF. The chain joins TRBV18 to TRBJ1-5; 7 bases map to TRBD1. V lost 6 bases and J lost 5; bases outside the gene matches: 10. Germline CDR1 KGHSH, CDR2 LQKENI. The CDR3 contains 15 residues.

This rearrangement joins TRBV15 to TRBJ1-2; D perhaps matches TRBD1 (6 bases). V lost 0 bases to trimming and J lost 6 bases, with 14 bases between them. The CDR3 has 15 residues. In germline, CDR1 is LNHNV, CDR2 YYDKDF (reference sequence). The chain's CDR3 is CATSRDFAGDDGYTF. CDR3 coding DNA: TGTGCCACCAGCAGAGATTTTGCAGGGGACGATGGCTACACCTTC. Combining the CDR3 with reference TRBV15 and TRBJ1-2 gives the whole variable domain DAMVIQNPRYQVTQFGKPVTLSCSQTLNHNVMYWYQQKSSQAPKLLFHYYDKDFNNEADTPDNFQSRRPNTSFCFLDIRSPGLGDTAMYLCATSRDFAGDDGYTFGSGTRLTVV.

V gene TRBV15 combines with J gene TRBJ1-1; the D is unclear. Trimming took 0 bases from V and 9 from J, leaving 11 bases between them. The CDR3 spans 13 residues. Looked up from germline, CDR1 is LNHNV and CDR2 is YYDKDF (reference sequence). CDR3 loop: CATSRDSVAKAFF. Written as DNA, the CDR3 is TGTGCCACCAGCAGAGATTCGGTTGCTAAAGCTTTCTTT.

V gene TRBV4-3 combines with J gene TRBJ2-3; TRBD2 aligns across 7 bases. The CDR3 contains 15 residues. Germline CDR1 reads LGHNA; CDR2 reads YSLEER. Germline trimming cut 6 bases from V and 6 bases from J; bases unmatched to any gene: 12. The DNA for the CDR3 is TGCGCCAGCAGTCGAACGGGGGGAGTTGTGGATACGCAGTATTTT. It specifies CASSRTGGVVDTQYF.

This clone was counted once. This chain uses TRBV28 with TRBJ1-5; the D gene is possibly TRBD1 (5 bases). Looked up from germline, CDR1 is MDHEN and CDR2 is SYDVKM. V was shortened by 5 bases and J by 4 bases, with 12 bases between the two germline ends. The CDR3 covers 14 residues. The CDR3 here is CASSPQTVNQPQHF. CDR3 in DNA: TGTGCCAGCAGTCCCCAGACAGTGAATCAGCCCCAGCATTTT.

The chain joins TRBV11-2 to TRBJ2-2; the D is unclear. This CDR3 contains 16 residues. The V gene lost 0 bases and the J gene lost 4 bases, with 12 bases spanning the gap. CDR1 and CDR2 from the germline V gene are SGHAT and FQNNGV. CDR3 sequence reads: CASSLDRRQVTGELFF. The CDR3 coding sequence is TGTGCCAGCAGCTTAGATCGAAGACAAGTCACCGGGGAGCTGTTTTTT.

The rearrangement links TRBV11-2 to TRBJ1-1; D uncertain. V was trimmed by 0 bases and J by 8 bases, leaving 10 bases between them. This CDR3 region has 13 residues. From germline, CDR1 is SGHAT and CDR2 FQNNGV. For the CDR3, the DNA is TGTGCCAGCAGCTTAGAAAAGACAACAGAAGCTTTCTTT. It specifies CASSLEKTTEAFF.

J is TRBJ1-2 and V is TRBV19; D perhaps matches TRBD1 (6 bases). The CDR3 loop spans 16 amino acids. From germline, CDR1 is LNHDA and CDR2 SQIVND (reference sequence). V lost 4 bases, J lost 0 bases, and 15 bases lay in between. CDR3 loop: CASSTRTDLPNYGYTF. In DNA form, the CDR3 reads TGTGCCAGTAGTACCCGGACAGACCTTCCTAACTATGGCTACACCTTC.